Each of the 26 T cell receptor beta chains below was sequenced from the same sample in a study of spatial heterogeneity in lung cancer. TCRdb passed the 5' RACE reads through MiXCR, listing each CDR3 protein once. The sample lists several thousand distinct CDR3 sequences, 40% to 65% seen once, with around 73% in the top ten. Time point given: sample taken at primary tumor resection. Sequencing covered unsorted whole RNA taken from tumor, nontumor lung or frozen PBMC. Material: PBMCs, obtained at surgery. These receptors were collected from a female donor with early-stage non-small cell lung cancer.

For this clonotype: This beta chain appears as a stray read in a library generated for alpha chains; its size is not informative. V gene TRBV6-2 or TRBV6-3 combines with J gene TRBJ2-1; D gene unclear. V shed 1 base and J shed 2 bases, with 3 bases lying between them. Germline assignment: CDR1 MNHEY and CDR2 SVGEGT. This CDR3 region has 13 residues. The CDR3 protein is CASSYFPYNEQFF. CDR3 sequence (DNA): TGTGCCAGCAGTTACTTTCCCTACAATGAGCAGTTCTTC.

A note on this clonotype: A library made for alpha chains picked up this beta chain off target, so its size means little. J is TRBJ2-3 and V is TRBV24-1; D call uncertain. Germline CDR1 reads KGHDR; CDR2 reads SFDVKD. This CDR3 spans 15 amino acids. Trimming shortened V by 7 bases and J by 2 bases, and 15 bases separated the two germline ends. The DNA for the CDR3 is TGTGCCACCAGACTTCTGACGGGTTTCACAGATACGCAGTATTTT. Translation gives CATRLLTGFTDTQYF.

Comments on this clonotype: This beta chain turned up in a library designed for alpha chains; as an off-target read, its abundance says little. The chain is built from TRBV10-3 and TRBJ2-3, with D tentatively TRBD2 (6 bases). CDR1 is ENHRY and CDR2 is SYGVKD in the germline V gene. This CDR3 has 14 amino acids. Trimming removed 10 bases at V and 0 bases at J, with 14 bases between. The CDR3 DNA is TGTGCCACCACAGCGGGTACTAGCACAGATACGCAGTATTTT. This translates into CATTAGTSTDTQYF.

On this clonotype: Because this beta chain is a stray read in a library intended to capture alpha chains, its abundance should not be given much weight. The J gene is TRBJ2-3, the V gene TRBV7-9, with 8 bases aligning to TRBD2. J was trimmed by 4 bases and V by 8 bases; bases with no gene match: 8. Germline CDR1 reads SEHNR; CDR2 reads FQNEAQ (reference sequence). The CDR3 totals 14 residues. The CDR3 nucleotides are TGTGCCAGCTCGGGAGGGGTCGGGGCAGATACGCAGTATTTT. Protein: CASSGGVGADTQYF.

As to this clonotype: Since the library was made to target alpha chains, this beta chain is a stray read and its abundance is not meaningful. The chain couples TRBV13 to TRBJ2-7; 8 bases line up with TRBD2. Germline V lookup: CDR1 PRHDT, CDR2 FYEKMQ (reference sequence). The junction had 2 bases not matched to a gene; V was cut back by 4 bases and J by 0 bases. CDR3 length: 14 residues. CDR3 nucleotides: TGTGCCAGCAGCTCGGGGGGGAGCTCCTACGAGCAGTACTTC. This codes for CASSSGGSSYEQYF.

In this sample, this clonotype turned up a few times. This beta chain is a stray read from a library made for alpha chains; its abundance is not meaningful. The chain employs TRBV9 and TRBJ2-6; D is unresolved. The length of the CDR3 is 13 residues. Trimming cost V 0 bases and J 4 bases, with 2 bases left between them. The germline gives CDR1 SGDLS, CDR2 YYNGEE. The CDR3 sequence is CASSVAGANVLTF. In nucleotides, the CDR3 is TGTGCCAGCAGCGTAGCCGGGGCCAACGTCCTGACTTTC.

This clonotype was observed a single time. This beta chain is an unintended read in a library built for alpha chains; its size means little. This chain joins TRBV20-1 and TRBJ2-3; 10 bases match TRBD2. The CDR3 runs to 18 residues. Germline CDR1 reads DFQATT; CDR2 reads SNEGSKA (reference sequence). V was clipped by 6 bases and J by 3 bases; unmatched bases: 18. The CDR3 DNA reads as TGCAGTGCCTATAAACTGGAGAATCTAGCGGGGGAGACAGATACGCAGTATTTT. Encoded protein: CSAYKLENLAGETDTQYF.

Concerning this clonotype: As an off-target read in a library built for alpha chains, this beta chain has a frequency of little significance. The rearrangement uses TRBV12-3 or TRBV12-4 and TRBJ2-3; D perhaps matches TRBD1 (6 bases). The V gene lost 0 bases and the J gene lost 0 bases, with 13 bases spanning the gap. This CDR3 comprises 17 residues. This CDR3 is CASSLAEQGHSTDTQYF. In DNA, the CDR3 is TGTGCCAGCAGTTTAGCGGAACAGGGCCATAGCACAGATACGCAGTATTTT.

Note on this clonotype: This beta chain is an unintended read in a library built for alpha chains; its size means little. The chain combines TRBV7-2 with TRBJ2-5; D may be TRBD1 or TRBD2 (5 bases each). The V end was cut by 9 bases, the J end by 5 bases, with 19 bases between. Germline V gives CDR1 SGHTA, CDR2 FQGNSA. This CDR3 spans 14 amino acids. CDR3 residues: CASNPGPAAETQYF. CDR3 coding DNA: TGTGCCAGTAACCCGGGACCAGCGGCGGAGACCCAGTACTTC. The variable domain in full, with the rest retrieved from reference TRBV7-2 and TRBJ2-5, is GAGVSQSPSNKVTEKGKDVELRCDPISGHTALYWYRQSLGQGLEFLIYFQGNSAPDKSGLPSDRFSAERTGGSVSTLTIQRTQQEDSAVYLCASNPGPAAETQYFGPGTRLLVL.

As regards this clonotype: As an off-target read in a library built for alpha chains, this beta chain has a frequency of little significance. This chain uses TRBV10-3 with TRBJ2-2; 13 nucleotides match TRBD2. The germline gives CDR1 ENHRY, CDR2 SYGVKD. The CDR3 covers 17 residues. Trimming cost V 4 bases and J 3 bases; bases outside gene matches: 5. Written as DNA, the CDR3 is TGTGCCATCAGTGGGACTAGCGGGGGCCCCGACACCGGGGAGCTGTTTTTT. This sequence encodes CAISGTSGGPDTGELFF.

This clonotype occurred a few times. The library was prepared for alpha chains; this beta chain is a stray read, so its frequency means little. J is TRBJ2-7 and V is TRBV6-2 or TRBV6-3; possible D gene TRBD1, 5 bases. Germline CDR1 reads MNHEY; CDR2 reads SVGEGT. The CDR3 covers 14 residues. The germline V and J ends were trimmed by 5 bases and 1 base, with 12 bases remaining between them. The CDR3 loop reads CASSPPQGSYEQYV. CDR3 DNA sequence: TGTGCCAGCAGTCCCCCTCAGGGTTCCTACGAGCAGTACGTC.

This clonotype turned up a few times. The size of this beta chain means little, since it is a stray read in a library made for alpha chains. The J gene is TRBJ2-7, the V gene TRBV29-1; TRBD1 aligns across 8 bases. The V segment lost 4 bases and the J segment 4 bases; nucleotides outside the gene matches: 0. The CDR3 consists of 11 residues. The germline CDR1 and CDR2 sequences are SQVTM and ANQGSEA. The CDR3 protein is CSVGTGYEQYF. CDR3 nucleotides: TGCAGCGTTGGGACAGGGTACGAGCAGTACTTC.

This clonotype was observed a few times. Because this beta chain is a stray read in a library intended to capture alpha chains, its abundance should not be given much weight. The V call is TRBV20-1, the J call TRBJ2-7; D remains unclear. Germline lookup yields CDR1 DFQATT and CDR2 SNEGSKA (reference sequence). V lost 0 bases and J 5 bases, leaving 11 bases between the germline ends. This CDR3 is built from 13 residues. The CDR3 nucleotides read TGCAGTGCTAGAGATTGGTCTGTGGACGAGCAGTACTTC. Protein: CSARDWSVDEQYF.

A few counts support this clonotype. This beta chain is a stray sequence in a library constructed for alpha chains; its clone size is not meaningful. The gene calls are TRBV7-9 and TRBJ2-3, with 8 nucleotides matching TRBD2. V trimming: 8 bases; J trimming: 2 bases; junction bases outside the gene matches: 9. Germline loops: CDR1 SEHNR, CDR2 FQNEAQ (reference sequence). The CDR3 covers 15 residues. CDR3 DNA sequence: TGTGCCAGCCGGACGGGACTAGATAACACAGATACGCAGTATTTT. Residues: CASRTGLDNTDTQYF.

Note on this clonotype: Little can be read into the size of this beta chain, an off-target read in a library designed for alpha chains. J is TRBJ2-1 and V is TRBV12-3 or TRBV12-4; D is perhaps TRBD1 or TRBD2 (6 bases each). The length of the CDR3 is 15 residues. V was shortened by 5 bases and J by 3 bases, with 14 bases between the two germline ends. The CDR3 spells CASSPVGGNYNEQFF. The CDR3 DNA follows: TGTGCCAGCAGTCCCGTAGGGGGGAACTACAATGAGCAGTTCTTC.

A note on this clonotype: The library was built for alpha chains, so this beta chain is an off-target read and its size means little. V usage is TRBV6-5 and J usage is TRBJ2-2, with 10 bases identical to TRBD1. This CDR3 is built from 17 residues. Germline CDR1 and CDR2: MNHEY and SVGAGI. V gave up 2 bases and J gave up 8 bases; unmatched junction bases: 11. CDR3 in DNA: TGTGCCAGCAGTTACCCGGCCGGGACAGGGGATTTTGGGGAGCTGTTTTTT. Amino acids: CASSYPAGTGDFGELFF.

This clonotype was seen only a few times. This beta chain is an unintended read in a library built for alpha chains; its size means little. The chain is built from TRBV20-1 and TRBJ2-3; D is possibly TRBD2 (5 bases). CDR3 length: 11 amino acids. V gave up 6 bases and J gave up 8 bases, with 12 bases separating them. Germline V CDR1 and CDR2: DFQATT, SNEGSKA (reference sequence). The CDR3 sequence: CSADQRPTQYF. In DNA form, the CDR3 reads TGCAGTGCGGATCAGCGGCCTACGCAGTATTTT.

A word on this clonotype: This beta chain turned up in a library designed for alpha chains; as an off-target read, its abundance says little. J is TRBJ1-1 and V is TRBV13; 10 bases map to TRBD1. Germline loops: CDR1 PRHDT, CDR2 FYEKMQ (reference sequence). The CDR3 consists of 15 residues. Unmatched junction bases numbered 6, after V lost 4 bases and J lost 4 bases. The CDR3 reads CASSSRQGARTEAFF. The CDR3 region has the DNA TGTGCCAGCAGCTCCCGACAGGGGGCGCGCACTGAAGCTTTCTTT. Full variable domain (rest looked up from reference TRBV13 and TRBJ1-1): AAGVIQSPRHLIKEKRETATLKCYPIPRHDTVYWYQQGPGQDPQFLISFYEKMQSDKGSIPDRFSAQQFSDYHSELNMSSLELGDSALYFCASSSRQGARTEAFFGQGTRLTVV.

Concerning this clonotype: With the library built for alpha chains, this beta chain is off target and its frequency is not meaningful. The chain uses TRBV27 and TRBJ2-1; D is possibly TRBD1 (6 bases). The V and J ends lost 5 bases and 0 bases respectively, with 11 bases between them. The CDR3 has 15 residues. Germline CDR1 and CDR2: MNHEY and SMNVEV (reference sequence). The CDR3 DNA follows: TGTGCCAGCAGTAGGACAGAAAGCTCCTACAATGAGCAGTTCTTC. Translated, it gives CASSRTESSYNEQFF.

This clonotype was counted only a few times. The library was built for alpha chains, so this beta chain is an off-target read and its size means little. The chain is built from TRBV20-1 and TRBJ2-5; the D call may be TRBD1 or TRBD2 (5 bases each). The CDR3 consists of 13 residues. Per germline, CDR1 DFQATT and CDR2 SNEGSKA (reference sequence). V was pared by 6 bases and J by 4 bases, with 15 bases between. CDR3 loop: CSASIPGRETQYF. The CDR3 DNA sequence: TGCAGTGCCTCCATCCCGGGGCGAGAGACCCAGTACTTC.

A word on this clonotype: The library was designed around alpha chains, so this beta chain is a stray read whose abundance carries little weight. This sequence joins TRBV6-6 and TRBJ2-1; D call uncertain. V lost 2 bases and J lost 4, with 9 bases in between. CDR3 length: 14 amino acids. Germline V gene lookup returns CDR1 MNHNY and CDR2 SVGAGI (reference sequence). CDR3 protein: CASSYREQYNEQFF. The CDR3 bases are TGTGCCAGCAGTTACAGGGAACAGTACAATGAGCAGTTCTTC.

Turning to this clonotype: The size of this beta chain means little, since it is a stray read in a library made for alpha chains. J is TRBJ2-7 and V is TRBV20-1; either TRBD1 or TRBD2 may supply D (6 bases each). The CDR3 is 14 amino acids. Per the germline V gene, CDR1 is DFQATT and CDR2 is SNEGSKA (reference sequence). Trimming took 3 bases from V and 3 from J, leaving 15 bases between them. The chain's CDR3 is CSASIPGEDYEQYF. In nucleotides, the CDR3 is TGCAGTGCTAGTATCCCAGGGGAGGACTACGAGCAGTACTTC.

A few counts support this clonotype. One end of the junction varies from germline; a read error may be responsible. For a library built for alpha chains, this beta chain is a stray read; little rests on its size. The chain couples TRBV5-5 to TRBJ1-1; 8 bases agree with TRBD1. The CDR3 runs 15 residues. Germline V CDR1 and CDR2: SGHKS, YYEKEE (reference sequence). The CDR3 sequence: CTSRRTGFRYGEAFF. Here the CDR3 DNA reads TGTACCAGCAGACGGACAGGGTTTAGGTATGGTGAAGCTTTCTTT.

In the case of this clonotype: The library was built for alpha chains, so this beta chain is an off-target read and its size means little. This sequence joins TRBV24-1 and TRBJ2-5, with D possibly TRBD2 on 5 matching bases. The CDR3 runs 15 residues. In germline, CDR1 is KGHDR, CDR2 SFDVKD. Trimming left V 3 bases short and J 3 bases short, with 13 bases between. The CDR3 here is CATSDNSVPEETQYF. CDR3 in DNA: TGTGCCACCAGTGATAATAGCGTACCTGAAGAGACCCAGTACTTC.

Notes on this clonotype: A library made for alpha chains picked up this beta chain off target, so its size means little. V gene TRBV7-2 combines with J gene TRBJ2-5; TRBD1 agrees at 9 bases. The germline V gene has CDR1 SGHTA and CDR2 FQGNSA. This CDR3 has 16 residues. J lost 5 bases, V lost 5 bases, and 12 bases had no gene match. The CDR3 nucleotides are TGTGCCAGCAGCCCCCTGGGGGGACAGGGTTGGGAGACCCAGTACTTC. Translated, it gives CASSPLGGQGWETQYF. The full variable domain, its missing parts supplied by reference TRBV7-2 and TRBJ2-5, is GAGVSQSPSNKVTEKGKDVELRCDPISGHTALYWYRQSLGQGLEFLIYFQGNSAPDKSGLPSDRFSAERTGGSVSTLTIQRTQQEDSAVYLCASSPLGGQGWETQYFGPGTRLLVL.

This clonotype was detected a few times. In a library made to pick up alpha chains, this beta chain is a stray read with a size that means little. CDR3 DNA sequence: TGTGCCTGGAGCCTAGGGACTAGCGGGAGGTCAGATACGCAGTATTTT. Translation: CAWSLGTSGRSDTQYF. The rearrangement links TRBV30 to TRBJ2-3, with TRBD2 matching over 15 bases. The CDR3 contains 16 residues. V shed 3 bases, J shed 4 bases, and the junction held 5 bases outside the gene matches. Germline V CDR1 and CDR2: GTSNPN, SVGIG (reference sequence).